Following are 24 T cell receptor beta chains from one sample sequenced in a study of T cell clonality in common variable immunodeficiency. The data were produced by immunoSEQ multiplex PCR, yet TCRdb's version contains in-frame clones alone and is incomplete. The specimen has tens of thousands of clones, none found just once. The sample consisted of peripheral blood mononuclear cells. All receptors come from a person aged 18 to 75 in good health.

This clone is labeled medium-sized. The CDR3 extends 3 residues past the end of the read, so its final part is completed from the germline J gene. This chain connects TRBV5-4 to TRBJ1-2; no reliable D call. In germline, CDR1 is SGHNT, CDR2 YYREEE (reference sequence). V was cut by 4 bases and J by 2 bases, with 15 bases left in between. This CDR3 spans 15 amino acids. The CDR3 region is CASSPQTSINYGYTF. The CDR3 bases that were read are TGTGCCAGCAGCCCCCAGACAAGTATAAACTATGGC.

The sample holds many counts of this clone. The read terminates 3 residues before the CDR3 end, so the remaining end is supplied by the germline J gene. This chain joins TRBV19 and TRBJ2-7, with 13 bases matching TRBD2. CDR1 LNHDA and CDR2 SQIVND come from the germline V gene (reference sequence). The CDR3 is made up of 15 amino acids. After removal of 5 bases from V and 2 bases from J, the junction contained 3 bases not matched to a gene. Partial CDR3 DNA: TGTGCCAGTAGTCAAGGGACTAGCGGGGCCTACGAG. It codes for CASSQGTSGAYE. The complete CDR3 sequence is CASSQGTSGAYEQYF.

This clone was counted only a few times. With the read ending 3 residues before the CDR3 end, the germline J gene is used to fill in that end. This chain uses TRBV2 with TRBJ2-2; 12 nucleotides align to TRBD2. The V segment lost 0 bases and the J segment 3 bases; nucleotides outside the gene matches: 5. Germline V gives CDR1 SNHLY, CDR2 FYNNEI. This CDR3 is 18 amino acids long. The CDR3 spells CASSEALAGGVYTGELFF. Incomplete CDR3 DNA: TGTGCCAGCAGTGAAGCGCTAGCGGGGGGGGTGTACACCGGGGAG.

This clone showed up many times. The CDR3 is cut off 3 residues early in the read; its end comes from the germline J gene. This chain uses TRBV7-2 with TRBJ2-6; D perhaps matches TRBD1 (6 bases). The CDR3 totals 15 residues. Germline CDR1 reads SGHTA; CDR2 reads FQGNSA. The V end was cut by 1 base, the J end by 3 bases, with 7 bases between. The DNA read from the CDR3 is TGTGCCAGCAGCTTAGGGGGGCGTGGGGCCAACGTC. Its protein product is CASSLGGRGANV. The complete CDR3 protein is CASSLGGRGANVLTF.

This clone occurred many times. The CDR3 end lies 3 residues beyond the end of the read and is filled in from the germline J gene. This chain connects TRBV10-3 to TRBJ1-2, with 9 bases fitting TRBD1. V was clipped by 3 bases and J by 4 bases; unmatched bases: 12. CDR3 length equals 17 residues. Germline V gives CDR1 ENHRY, CDR2 SYGVKD. The CDR3 bases that were read are TGTGCCATCAGTGACCCCTCTTCGGGACAGGGTACCTATGGC. As protein: CAISDPSSGQGTYG. The full CDR3 reads CAISDPSSGQGTYGYTF.

Ten or more counts support this clone. The sequence runs out 3 residues before the end of the CDR3; the remainder is reconstructed from the germline J gene. This chain uses TRBV5-4 with TRBJ2-6; no clear D gene. V shed 2 bases and J shed 2 bases, with 11 bases lying between them. This CDR3 is built from 16 residues. Germline lookup yields CDR1 SGHNT and CDR2 YYREEE (reference sequence). This chain's CDR3 is CASSFDKTAGANVLTF. The sequenced CDR3 bases are TGTGCCAGCAGCTTCGACAAAACCGCTGGGGCCAACGTC.

This clone has ten or more counts. Read data end 3 residues before the CDR3 end; the end is taken from the germline J gene. V gene TRBV30 combines with J gene TRBJ1-5; D perhaps matches TRBD1 (6 bases). Between the trimmed V and J ends, which lost 2 bases and 0 bases, there was a span of 8 bases. The germline V gene has CDR1 GTSNPN and CDR2 SVGIG (reference sequence). The CDR3 is 14 amino acids. CDR3 amino acids: CAWSKGHSNQPQHF. CDR3 DNA (partial): TGTGCCTGGAGTAAGGGACATAGCAATCAGCCC.

This clone has only a few counts. Since a far larger clone is one base different, this is likely a read error. The read falls 3 residues short of the CDR3 end, and the missing part is taken from the germline J gene. V usage is TRBV30 and J usage is TRBJ2-5; 9 bases are shared with TRBD2. Trimming cost V 4 bases and J 0 bases; bases outside gene matches: 12. The germline V gene encodes CDR1 GTSNPN and CDR2 SVGIG (reference sequence). This CDR3 comprises 17 residues. The CDR3 sequence: CAWTSFSGGRYQETQYF. Incomplete CDR3 DNA: TGTGCCTGGACTTCCTTTAGCGGGGGCCGGTACCAAGAGACC.

Ten or more counts support this clone. The CDR3 DNA, read in part, is TGCGCCAGCAGCTTGGTCGGGGCGGGGGAGACC. Amino acid sequence: CASSLVGAGET. The complete CDR3 protein is CASSLVGAGETQYF. V usage is TRBV5-1 and J usage is TRBJ2-5; D possibly corresponds to TRBD2 (6 bases). The sequenced fragment ends 3 residues before the CDR3 boundary, so the rest is inferred from the germline J gene. This CDR3 is built from 14 residues. Germline values: CDR1 SGHRS, CDR2 YFSETQ. Trimming stripped 0 bases from V and 5 bases from J, with 11 bases between.

This clone was detected ten times or more. The CDR3 end is not reached by the read, which stops 3 residues before it; the germline J gene fills it in. The V and J genes are TRBV5-6 and TRBJ1-2; no firm D call. The V end lost 4 bases, the J end lost 2 bases, and 3 bases lay between the germline ends. There are 11 residues in the CDR3. Germline lookup yields CDR1 SGHDT and CDR2 YYEEEE. Incomplete CDR3 DNA: TGTGCCAGCAGCCGGAACTATGGC. Translation gives CASSRNYG. The complete CDR3 reads CASSRNYGYTF.

This clone was recorded many times. The sequenced fragment ends 3 residues before the CDR3 boundary, so the rest is inferred from the germline J gene. This sequence joins TRBV20-1 and TRBJ2-3; 10 nucleotides align to TRBD2. Germline CDR1 and CDR2: DFQATT and SNEGSKA (reference sequence). V gave up 5 bases and J gave up 0 bases; unmatched junction bases: 11. The CDR3 is 17 amino acids. The DNA read from the CDR3 is TGCAGTGCTGACCTGGGACTAGCGAAATACAGCACAGATACG. Translated, it gives CSADLGLAKYSTDT. The whole CDR3 protein is CSADLGLAKYSTDTQYF.

There are many counts of this clone. From the germline J gene comes the end of the CDR3, since the read stops 3 residues before it. The chain combines TRBV2 with TRBJ2-3; no clear D gene. V was pared by 4 bases and J by 4 bases, with 12 bases between. The V gene's germline CDR1 is SNHLY and CDR2 FYNNEI. CDR3 length: 14 residues. CDR3 sequence reads: CASSVRLSPDTQYF. The DNA read from the CDR3 is TGTGCCAGCAGTGTCCGACTGAGCCCAGATACG.

This clone has at least ten counts. CDR3: CASSRRQPETQYF. The part of the CDR3 DNA that was read is TGTGCCAGCAGCCGGCGACAGCCAGAGACC. The chain employs TRBV12-3 or TRBV12-4 and TRBJ2-5, with D maybe TRBD1 (5 bases). Read sequence stops 3 residues before the CDR3 end, and the germline J gene provides the missing end. The CDR3 has 13 amino acids. Trimming took 6 bases from V and 4 from J, leaving 12 bases between them.

Ten or more counts support this clone. CDR3 bases read: TGCGCCAGCAGCTTGGATCCAGGGGGCCCTGGAAACACC. It specifies CASSLDPGGPGNT. The full CDR3 protein reads CASSLDPGGPGNTIYF. This chain connects TRBV5-1 to TRBJ1-3, with 8 bases identical to TRBD1. With the read ending 3 residues before the CDR3 end, the germline J gene is used to fill in that end. The J segment lost 2 bases and the V segment lost 0 bases, leaving 4 bases of the junction unmatched. Germline V gives CDR1 SGHRS, CDR2 YFSETQ. This CDR3 comprises 16 residues.

This clone has ten or more counts. The DNA ends 3 residues before the CDR3 does, and the rest of the CDR3 is filled in from the germline J gene. V and J are TRBV20-1 and TRBJ2-5, with no clear D. V lost 2 bases and J lost 2, with 9 bases in between. Germline V gives CDR1 DFQATT, CDR2 SNEGSKA (reference sequence). The CDR3 runs to 13 residues. The DNA read from the CDR3 is TGCAGTGCTAGATTAACTTTTCAAGAGACC. The encoded protein is CSARLTFQET. In full, the CDR3 is CSARLTFQETQYF.

With regard to this clone: A much bigger clone sits one base away, suggesting this may be a read error. Read data end 3 residues before the CDR3 end; the end is taken from the germline J gene. The sample contains more than one DNA sequence encoding this CDR3. The chain uses TRBV5-1 and TRBJ1-6; the match to TRBD1 covers 9 bases. The CDR3 is made up of 13 amino acids. V gave up 5 bases and J gave up 9 bases; unmatched junction bases: 3. Looked up from germline, CDR1 is SGHRS and CDR2 is YFSETQ. The CDR3 reads CASSDRGSSPLHF. Partial CDR3 DNA: TGCGCCAGCAGTGACAGGGGGTCTTCACCC.

This clone was seen ten or more times. The read is 3 residues too short to cover the CDR3 end, so that end is filled in from the germline J gene. This chain uses TRBV19 with TRBJ1-5; 12 nucleotides line up with TRBD1. Trimming removed 3 bases from V and 6 bases from J; junction bases left unmatched: 12. Germline CDR1 and CDR2: LNHDA and SQIVND (reference sequence). This CDR3 contains 18 residues. The sequenced CDR3 bases are TGTGCCAGTAGTATGGGGAATTGGGACAGGGGGCCGGGTCAGCCC. This translates into CASSMGNWDRGPGQP. From start to end, the CDR3 is CASSMGNWDRGPGQPQHF.

As for this clone: With the read ending 3 residues before the CDR3 end, the germline J gene is used to fill in that end. This chain joins TRBV2 and TRBJ2-4, with a weak D call TRBD2 (7 bases). The germline V gene has CDR1 SNHLY and CDR2 FYNNEI. Trimming took 5 bases from V and 8 from J, leaving 19 bases between them. This CDR3 is 15 amino acids long. CDR3 DNA, as far as it was read: TGTGCCAGCAGTCTGAGGGGGGGCATGAAGGACATT. It yields the protein CASSLRGGMKDI. The whole CDR3 sequence reads CASSLRGGMKDIQYF. The variable domain in full, completed from reference TRBV2 and TRBJ2-4, reads EPEVTQTPSHQVTQMGQEVILRCVPISNHLYFYWYRQILGQKVEFLVSFYNNEISEKSEIFDDQFSVERPDGSNFTLKIRSTKLEDSAMYFCASSLRGGMKDIQYFGAGTRLSVL.

In this sample, this clone turned up many times. Coverage ceases 3 residues before the CDR3 finishes, and the germline J gene fills in the end. This sequence joins TRBV10-3 and TRBJ2-7, with TRBD2 identical over 13 bases. The CDR3 has 14 amino acids. Germline lookup yields CDR1 ENHRY and CDR2 SYGVKD. Trimming cost V 11 bases and J 5 bases; bases outside gene matches: 9. Here the CDR3 reads CASSGLAGVNEQYF. CDR3 DNA (partial): TGTGCCTCATCCGGACTAGCGGGGGTAAACGAG.

This clone was seen repeatedly, ten times or more. Read data end 3 residues before the CDR3 end; the end is taken from the germline J gene. The chain combines TRBV10-3 with TRBJ2-5; D not resolved. The CDR3 contains 15 residues. V was cut by 0 bases and J by 0 bases, with 8 bases left in between. Germline loops: CDR1 ENHRY, CDR2 SYGVKD. CDR3 region: CAISESVRYQETQYF. The sequenced part of the CDR3 DNA is TGTGCCATCAGTGAGTCAGTGAGGTACCAAGAGACC.

This clone showed up just a few times. A junction boundary mismatches the germline segment, possibly from a read error. The read halts 3 residues ahead of the CDR3 end, with the missing end drawn from the germline J gene. The genes are TRBV5-4 and TRBJ2-1; 10 bases fit TRBD2. This CDR3 is 15 amino acids long. Germline CDR1 is SGHNT and CDR2 is YYREEE (reference sequence). The DNA read from the CDR3 is TGTGGCAGCAGCTTGCCCCTAGCGGGAGCACCTGAG. Translation: CGSSLPLAGAPE. The CDR3 reads in full as CGSSLPLAGAPEQFF.

This clone was observed at least ten times. The CDR3 end lies 3 residues beyond the end of the read and is filled in from the germline J gene. The chain carries TRBV12-3 or TRBV12-4 and TRBJ2-1, with D unresolved. The CDR3 is 14 residues long. The V and J ends lost 4 bases and 5 bases respectively, with 12 bases between them. The chain's CDR3 is CASSSTLPHNEQFF. The sequenced part of the CDR3 DNA is TGTGCCAGCAGTTCGACACTCCCCCACAATGAG.

This clone was recorded at least ten times. The read finishes 3 residues shy of the CDR3 end, and the germline J gene is used to complete it. The rearrangement uses TRBV27 and TRBJ2-3, with TRBD1 identical over 7 bases. This CDR3 region has 16 residues. CDR1 is MNHEY, CDR2 SMNVEV, per germline (reference sequence). Incomplete CDR3 DNA: TGTGCCAGCAGTTTAATACCCGGGACAGACCCCTTGGCG. It specifies CASSLIPGTDPLA. The full-length CDR3 reads as CASSLIPGTDPLAQYF.

This clone showed up many times. The CDR3 sequence is CASSPAGTPETQYF. CDR3 DNA (partial): TGCGCCAGCTCCCCCGCGGGCACTCCAGAGACC. The chain is built from TRBV10-1 and TRBJ2-5; tentative D call: TRBD2 (5 bases). The CDR3 end is not reached by the read, which stops 3 residues before it; the germline J gene fills it in. V was pared by 8 bases and J by 4 bases, with 17 bases between. The CDR3 spans 14 residues. Germline lookup yields CDR1 WNHNN and CDR2 SYGVQD (reference sequence).